This TCR beta chain was sequenced in a study of blood T cell repertoires in COVID-19. Using immunoSEQ multiplex PCR, the repertoire was profiled, and TCRdb retains in-frame clones only, with some absent. Of over 60,000 clones listed, 82% are singletons. Trimming took 4 bases from V and 3 from J; bases not matched to a gene: 6. Germline CDR1 SGHRS, CDR2 YFSETQ. The CDR3 runs to 15 residues. This TCR was sampled from an elderly woman with acute or convalescent COVID-19. Sequencing input: peripheral blood. The chain has TRBV5-1 and TRBJ2-3; 9 bases are a match to TRBD2. The CDR3 DNA reads as TGCGCCAGCAGCCATAGCGGGAGCGGTACAGATACGCAGTATTTT. Translating it yields CASSHSGSGTDTQYF.